This T cell receptor (beta chain) came from a study of cytomegalovirus exposure and HLA in healthy donors. As concerns this clone: Antigen: not known.

Study-level findings and limits: Later analysis showed TCR association rates varying by HLA locus, highest for DRB1 and lowest for HLA-C. In a later analysis, donors in an Asian-associated ancestry cluster reportedly had fewer N-insertions in productive TCRs than the cohort mean.

PCR involved 60 Vbeta and 13 Jbeta primers. The data were produced by immunoSEQ multiplex PCR, yet TCRdb's version contains in-frame clones alone and is incomplete. The sample has about 190,000 clones; roughly 84% are singletons. The receptor's source is a woman aged 45-65 years in good health and CMV-seropositive. Material for sequencing was PBMCs.

This CDR3 is CASSDGIGGGTDTQYF. Written as DNA, the CDR3 is TGCGCCAGCAGTGATGGAATAGGGGGGGGCACAGATACGCAGTATTTT. The chain couples TRBV10-2 to TRBJ2-3; a weak D match, TRBD2 (7 bases). Trimming took 3 bases from V and 1 from J, leaving 14 bases between them. Looked up from germline, CDR1 is WSHSY and CDR2 is SAAADI. CDR3 length: 16 amino acids.